These 11 T cell receptor beta chains were all obtained from the same sample, sequenced in a study of cytomegalovirus exposure and HLA in healthy donors. The data were produced by immunoSEQ multiplex PCR, yet TCRdb's version contains in-frame clones alone and is incomplete. The table lists some 260,000 clones, about 90% of them singletons, with 9.5% to 15% in the top ten. The material sequenced was PBMCs. All receptors come from a man younger than 30 in good health and CMV-seropositive.

This chain links TRBV18 with TRBJ2-7; 8 positions agree with TRBD1. CDR3 length equals 14 residues. The ends lost 2 bases at V and 1 base at J; junction bases unmatched: 1. Germline V gives CDR1 KGHSH, CDR2 LQKENI. CDR3: CASSPGTGSYEQYF. The CDR3 DNA is TGTGCCAGCTCACCAGGGACAGGATCCTACGAGCAGTACTTC.

The chain uses TRBV27 and TRBJ1-2; 12 bases match TRBD1. The CDR3 runs to 17 residues. V gave up 4 bases and J gave up 5 bases; unmatched junction bases: 11. Germline values: CDR1 MNHEY, CDR2 SMNVEV (reference sequence). The CDR3 coding sequence is TGTGCCAGCAGTTACGCCGGGGGACAGGGGGCTTATTATGGCTACACCTTC. As protein: CASSYAGGQGAYYGYTF.

The chain recombines TRBV5-1 with TRBJ2-1; 10 bases line up with TRBD2. The CDR3 spans 16 residues. Germline CDR1 reads SGHRS; CDR2 reads YFSETQ. The V segment lost 1 base and the J segment 7 bases; nucleotides outside the gene matches: 8. This CDR3 reads CASSLRASGSRNEQFF. DNA for the CDR3: TGCGCCAGCAGCTTGAGGGCTAGCGGGAGTCGGAATGAGCAGTTCTTC.

The rearrangement links TRBV7-9 to TRBJ2-7; no firm D call. Germline assignment: CDR1 SEHNR and CDR2 FQNEAQ (reference sequence). The CDR3 length is 16 residues. Trimming took off 1 base at V and 7 bases at J, with 20 bases between the two ends. The CDR3 sequence: CASSLGPLQSAGEQYF. The CDR3 DNA reads as TGTGCCAGCAGCTTAGGGCCGTTGCAGTCAGCCGGGGAGCAGTACTTC.

In this sample, this clone turned up once. V usage is TRBV7-9 and J usage is TRBJ2-7; TRBD2 matches at 11 bases. The trim removed 5 bases at V and 5 bases at J, leaving 11 bases unmatched. Germline V CDR1 and CDR2: SEHNR, FQNEAQ (reference sequence). CDR3 length: 16 residues. This CDR3 reads CASSPPTSGIAHEQYF. The CDR3, as DNA: TGTGCCAGCAGCCCTCCGACTAGCGGGATAGCACACGAGCAGTACTTC.

The rearrangement links TRBV5-6 to TRBJ2-7, with a weak D call TRBD2 (5 bases). Trimming took off 1 base at V and 0 bases at J, with 14 bases between the two ends. The length of the CDR3 is 16 residues. CDR1 is SGHDT and CDR2 is YYEEEE in the germline V gene. CDR3 residues: CASSLFQAEPSYEQYF. CDR3 coding DNA: TGTGCCAGCAGCTTGTTTCAAGCGGAACCCTCCTACGAGCAGTACTTC.

The chain is built from TRBV30 and TRBJ1-3; D possibly corresponds to TRBD1 (5 bases). The germline V gene encodes CDR1 GTSNPN and CDR2 SVGIG (reference sequence). The CDR3 spans 14 residues. Trimming left V 6 bases short and J 2 bases short, with 14 bases between. The CDR3 here is CACGAAGTGNTIYF. CDR3 DNA: TGTGCCTGCGGGGCGGCGGGGACTGGAAACACCATATATTTT.

This chain connects TRBV19 to TRBJ2-7, with TRBD2 matching 8 bases. After removal of 5 bases from V and 5 bases from J, the junction contained 11 bases not matched to a gene. Germline V gene lookup returns CDR1 LNHDA and CDR2 SQIVND (reference sequence). This CDR3 comprises 15 residues. CDR3 amino acids: CASSSRPGLVDEQYF. CDR3 in DNA: TGTGCCAGTAGTTCCCGACCGGGACTAGTAGACGAGCAGTACTTC.

The V and J genes are TRBV27 and TRBJ1-5, with 9 bases matching TRBD1. Germline V gene lookup returns CDR1 MNHEY and CDR2 SMNVEV (reference sequence). The CDR3 consists of 16 residues. Germline trimming cut 5 bases from V and 2 bases from J; bases unmatched to any gene: 7. The CDR3 nucleotides read TGTGCCAGCAGTCCCGGGACAGGGCTACGCAATCAGCCCCAGCATTTT. Its protein product is CASSPGTGLRNQPQHF.

The table lists this clone with a count of one. The DNA of the CDR3 is TGTGCCAGCAGCGTCCGAGCGGGGCTCTCCTACAATGAGCAGTTCTTC. Translated: CASSVRAGLSYNEQFF. This chain uses TRBV9 with TRBJ2-1, with 7 nucleotides matching TRBD2. There are 16 residues in the CDR3. The V gene end was trimmed by 2 bases and the J gene end by 0 bases; junction bases not matched to a gene: 5. CDR1 is SGDLS and CDR2 is YYNGEE in the germline V gene.

The chain employs TRBV7-6 and TRBJ2-2, with D hard to call. Trimming removed 4 bases at V and 2 bases at J, with 14 bases between. This CDR3 is built from 16 residues. Germline V CDR1 and CDR2: SGHVS, FNYEAQ. The CDR3 DNA reads as TGTGCCAGCAGCTCCCGGACCGTTCTCAACACCGGGGAGCTGTTTTTT. Amino acid sequence: CASSSRTVLNTGELFF.